The rows below give T cell receptor beta chains drawn from one sample of a study of cytomegalovirus exposure and HLA in healthy donors. TCRdb's copy holds only in-frame clones and misses some; the assay was immunoSEQ multiplex PCR. The profile shows under 150,000 clones, approximately 84% of them singletons. Sequenced: PBMCs. The receptors were gathered from a woman between 35 and 50 years old in good health and CMV-seronegative. Both conserved end residues are trimmed from each CDR3. The order of the fields is V gene, J gene, clone size, CDR3 protein. Rows may omit the clone size; those that give it use once, few, many or a size class.

V gene: TRBV7-3; J gene: TRBJ2-3; clone size: .; CDR3 protein: ASSSSRTTDTQY
V gene: TRBV7-9; J gene: TRBJ1-2; clone size: .; CDR3 protein: SSSKGIGYT
V gene: TRBV2; J gene: TRBJ2-5; clone size: .; CDR3 protein: ASSETGGGPTSGATTKTQY
V gene: TRBV28; J gene: TRBJ1-2; clone size: few; CDR3 protein: ASSSRVYGYT
V gene: TRBV18; J gene: TRBJ2-7; clone size: .; CDR3 protein: ASSPSTDEQY
V gene: TRBV11-2; J gene: .; clone size: few; CDR3 protein: ASSLRLGGQYEQY
V gene: TRBV7-9; J gene: TRBJ2-6; clone size: .; CDR3 protein: ASSMGAGANVLT
V gene: TRBV19; J gene: TRBJ2-3; clone size: .; CDR3 protein: ATGLAGIPDTQY
V gene: TRBV28; J gene: TRBJ1-2; clone size: .; CDR3 protein: ASSTPGDGYT
V gene: TRBV19; J gene: TRBJ1-5; clone size: .; CDR3 protein: ASSIDGFGRGFNQPQH
V gene: TRBV19; J gene: TRBJ1-5; clone size: .; CDR3 protein: ASSIKGFNQPQH
V gene: TRBV7-3; J gene: TRBJ1-1; clone size: .; CDR3 protein: ASSKTTGRLNTEAF
V gene: TRBV5-1; J gene: TRBJ2-6; clone size: few; CDR3 protein: ASSLAPGSGANGLT
V gene: TRBV6-5; J gene: TRBJ2-1; clone size: few; CDR3 protein: ASSPGAGGYNEQF
V gene: TRBV9; J gene: TRBJ2-7; clone size: .; CDR3 protein: ASSVAGRDYEQY
V gene: TRBV28; J gene: TRBJ2-7; clone size: .; CDR3 protein: ASSQPGMNYEQY
V gene: TRBV14; J gene: TRBJ1-1; clone size: few; CDR3 protein: ASSPRTGFLGTEAF
V gene: TRBV27; J gene: TRBJ2-2; clone size: .; CDR3 protein: ASSLIGTDPNTGELF
V gene: TRBV7-9; J gene: TRBJ1-1; clone size: .; CDR3 protein: ASSLPGQPCPS
V gene: TRBV7-3; J gene: TRBJ2-3; clone size: .; CDR3 protein: ASSLGGEPTDTQY
V gene: TRBV4-2; J gene: TRBJ1-5; clone size: .; CDR3 protein: ASSQTGGEQPQH
V gene: TRBV7-6; J gene: TRBJ2-2; clone size: few; CDR3 protein: ASSSRSSNTGELF
V gene: TRBV28; J gene: TRBJ1-5; clone size: .; CDR3 protein: ASTPGTGGWQPQH
V gene: TRBV11-2; J gene: TRBJ2-1; clone size: .; CDR3 protein: ASSPGDGGYNEQF
V gene: TRBV6-5; J gene: TRBJ2-2; clone size: once; CDR3 protein: ASSYTSGANTGELF
V gene: TRBV4-1; J gene: TRBJ2-1; clone size: .; CDR3 protein: ASSQDPTVTTYYNERF
V gene: TRBV19; J gene: TRBJ1-4; clone size: .; CDR3 protein: ASSDPGQGSEKLF
V gene: TRBV21-1; J gene: TRBJ2-7; clone size: .; CDR3 protein: ASPWGDRSYEQY
V gene: TRBV18; J gene: TRBJ2-1; clone size: .; CDR3 protein: ASSTRTSGSRDEQF
V gene: TRBV19; J gene: TRBJ2-5; clone size: .; CDR3 protein: ASSPGAQETQY
V gene: TRBV18; J gene: TRBJ2-4; clone size: .; CDR3 protein: ASSPFSGEKNIQY
V gene: TRBV7-6; J gene: TRBJ1-6; clone size: .; CDR3 protein: ASSFEPGQGLISYNSPLH
V gene: TRBV27; J gene: TRBJ2-3; clone size: .; CDR3 protein: ASSLFNRGSGNADTQY
V gene: TRBV14; J gene: TRBJ2-7; clone size: few; CDR3 protein: ASSLGLDASEQY
V gene: TRBV19; J gene: TRBJ2-3; clone size: .; CDR3 protein: ASSLQGLATDTQY
V gene: TRBV11-2; J gene: TRBJ2-7; clone size: .; CDR3 protein: ASSLGSGAYEQY
V gene: TRBV30; J gene: TRBJ1-1; clone size: .; CDR3 protein: AWSSFRQITEAF
V gene: TRBV28; J gene: TRBJ1-5; clone size: .; CDR3 protein: ASRVVASNQPQH
V gene: TRBV23-1; J gene: TRBJ2-1; clone size: .; CDR3 protein: AGLITGYRHNEQF
V gene: TRBV5-1; J gene: TRBJ2-3; clone size: .; CDR3 protein: ASSLWPPPADTQY
V gene: TRBV19; J gene: TRBJ2-2; clone size: .; CDR3 protein: ASSIKGATGELF
V gene: TRBV2; J gene: TRBJ2-1; clone size: .; CDR3 protein: ASRDPGGNEQF
V gene: TRBV2; J gene: TRBJ1-4; clone size: .; CDR3 protein: ASSREGLSEKLF
V gene: TRBV6-5; J gene: TRBJ2-4; clone size: .; CDR3 protein: ASSYSKAGEGSQY
V gene: TRBV7-3; J gene: TRBJ2-7; clone size: .; CDR3 protein: ASSVGTGREQY